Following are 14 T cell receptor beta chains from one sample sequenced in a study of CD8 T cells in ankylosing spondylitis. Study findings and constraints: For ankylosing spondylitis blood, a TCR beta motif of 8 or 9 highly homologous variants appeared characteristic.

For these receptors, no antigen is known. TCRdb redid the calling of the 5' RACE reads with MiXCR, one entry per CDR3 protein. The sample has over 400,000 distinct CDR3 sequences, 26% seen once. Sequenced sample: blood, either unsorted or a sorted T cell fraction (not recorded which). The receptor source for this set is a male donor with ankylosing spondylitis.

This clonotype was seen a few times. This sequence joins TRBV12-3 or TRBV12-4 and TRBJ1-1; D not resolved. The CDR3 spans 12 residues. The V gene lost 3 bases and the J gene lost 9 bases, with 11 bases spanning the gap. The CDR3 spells CASSLEAHKAFF. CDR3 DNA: TGTGCCAGCAGTTTGGAGGCCCATAAAGCTTTCTTT.

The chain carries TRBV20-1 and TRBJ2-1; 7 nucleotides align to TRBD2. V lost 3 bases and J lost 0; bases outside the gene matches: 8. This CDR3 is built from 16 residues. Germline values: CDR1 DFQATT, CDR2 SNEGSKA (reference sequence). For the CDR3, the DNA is TGCAGTGCTAGTGAGGGGACTACAAGCTCCTACAATGAGCAGTTCTTC. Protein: CSASEGTTSSYNEQFF.

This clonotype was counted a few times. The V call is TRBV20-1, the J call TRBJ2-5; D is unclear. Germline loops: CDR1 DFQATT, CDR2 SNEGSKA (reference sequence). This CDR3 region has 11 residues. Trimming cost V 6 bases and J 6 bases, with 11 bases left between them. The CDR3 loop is CSAPERKTQYF. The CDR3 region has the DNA TGCAGTGCCCCGGAGAGGAAGACCCAGTACTTC.

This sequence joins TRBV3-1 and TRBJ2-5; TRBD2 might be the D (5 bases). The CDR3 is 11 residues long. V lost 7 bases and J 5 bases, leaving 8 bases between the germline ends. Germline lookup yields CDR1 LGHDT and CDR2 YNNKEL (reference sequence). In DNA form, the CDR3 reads TGTGCCAGCACCACGGGGGAGACCCAGTACTTC. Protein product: CASTTGETQYF.

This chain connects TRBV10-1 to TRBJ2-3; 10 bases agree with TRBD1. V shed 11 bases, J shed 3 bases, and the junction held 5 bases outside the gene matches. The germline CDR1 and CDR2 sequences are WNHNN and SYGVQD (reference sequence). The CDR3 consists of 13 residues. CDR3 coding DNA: TGCGCCCTACGGGACAGGGGTACAGATACGCAGTATTTT. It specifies CALRDRGTDTQYF.

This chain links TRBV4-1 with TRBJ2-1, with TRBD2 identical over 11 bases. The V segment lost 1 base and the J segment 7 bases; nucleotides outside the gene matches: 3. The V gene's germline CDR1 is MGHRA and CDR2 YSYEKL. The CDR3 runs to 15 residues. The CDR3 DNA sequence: TGCGCCAGCAGCCAAGTCGGGACTAGCGGTAATGAGCAGTTCTTC. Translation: CASSQVGTSGNEQFF.

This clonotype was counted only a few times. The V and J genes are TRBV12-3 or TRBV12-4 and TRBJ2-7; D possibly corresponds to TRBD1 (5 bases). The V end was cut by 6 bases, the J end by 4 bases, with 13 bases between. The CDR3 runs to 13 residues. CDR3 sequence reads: CASRPDSVYEQYF. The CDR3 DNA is TGTGCCAGCAGACCCGACAGCGTTTACGAGCAGTACTTC.

The CDR3 sequence is CASTLHLSTEAFF. In DNA form, the CDR3 reads TGTGCCAGCACCCTTCATTTGAGTACTGAAGCTTTCTTT. V is TRBV7-2 and J is TRBJ1-1, with D uncertain. Germline lookup yields CDR1 SGHTA and CDR2 FQGNSA. The V end lost 7 bases, the J end lost 5 bases, and 14 bases lay between the germline ends. The CDR3 is 13 residues long.

DNA for the CDR3: TGTGCCACCCGGGGGACTAGCACGAACAATGAGCAGTTCTTC. Translating gives CATRGTSTNNEQFF. The J gene is TRBJ2-1, the V gene TRBV18, with TRBD2 matching over 9 bases. Germline V gene lookup returns CDR1 KGHSH and CDR2 LQKENI. The CDR3 is made up of 14 amino acids. Trimming removed 10 bases from V and 5 bases from J; junction bases left unmatched: 9.

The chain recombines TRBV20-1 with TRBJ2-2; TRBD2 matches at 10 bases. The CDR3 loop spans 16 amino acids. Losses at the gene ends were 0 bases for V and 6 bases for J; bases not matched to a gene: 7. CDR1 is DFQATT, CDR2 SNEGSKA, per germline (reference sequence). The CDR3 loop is CSARDPSGSSAGELFF. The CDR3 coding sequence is TGCAGTGCTAGAGACCCTAGCGGGAGTTCGGCCGGGGAGCTGTTTTTT.

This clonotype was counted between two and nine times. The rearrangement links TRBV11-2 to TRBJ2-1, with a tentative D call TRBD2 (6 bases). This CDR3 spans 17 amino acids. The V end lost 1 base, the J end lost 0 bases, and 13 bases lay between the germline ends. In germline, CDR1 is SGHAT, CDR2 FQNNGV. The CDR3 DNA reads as TGTGCCAGCAGCTTAGTCCCAGTCGGGAGCTCCTACAATGAGCAGTTCTTC. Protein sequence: CASSLVPVGSSYNEQFF.

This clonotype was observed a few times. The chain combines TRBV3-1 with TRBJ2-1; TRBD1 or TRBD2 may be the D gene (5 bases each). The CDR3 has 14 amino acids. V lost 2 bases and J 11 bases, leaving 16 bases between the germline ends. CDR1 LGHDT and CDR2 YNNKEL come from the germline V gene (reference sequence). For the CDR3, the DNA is TGTGCCAGCAGCCAACCCGGGACCGGGACGCAGCAGTTCTTC. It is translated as CASSQPGTGTQQFF.

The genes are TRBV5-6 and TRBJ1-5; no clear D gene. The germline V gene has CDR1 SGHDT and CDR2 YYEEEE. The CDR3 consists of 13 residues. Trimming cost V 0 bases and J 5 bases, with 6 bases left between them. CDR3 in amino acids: CASSLAGYQPQHF. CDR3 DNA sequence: TGTGCCAGCAGCTTGGCGGGGTATCAGCCCCAGCATTTT.

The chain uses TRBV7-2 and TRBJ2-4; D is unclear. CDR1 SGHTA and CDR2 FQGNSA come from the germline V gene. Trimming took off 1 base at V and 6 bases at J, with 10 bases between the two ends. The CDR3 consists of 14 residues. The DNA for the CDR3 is TGTGCCAGCAGCTTAGGACCCCTGGTAAACATTCAGTACTTC. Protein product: CASSLGPLVNIQYF.